The rows below give T cell receptor beta chains drawn from one sample of a study of CD8 T cells in Susac syndrome. One entry per CDR3 protein, called by TCRdb with MiXCR from the immunoSEQ multiplex PCR reads. The sample carries 100,000 or so distinct CDR3 sequences, over 90% recorded once. The sample taken for sequencing was CD4+ T cells from PBMCs. These receptors came from a human donor with Susac syndrome. CDR3s include the opening cysteine and the closing phenylalanine or tryptophan. The D gene is left open where the match is weak. Clone size is stated in some rows and not others, as once, few, many or a class when expanded.

clone size | D gene | J gene | V gene | CDR3 protein | CDR3 DNA
NA | NA | TRBJ2-4 | TRBV7-2 | CASSLAASVQNIQYF | TGTGCCAGCAGCTTAGCGGCTAGCGTCCAAAACATTCAGTACTTC
NA | NA | TRBJ2-5 | TRBV6-5 | CASRPNREGTETQYF | TGTGCCAGCAGACCCAACAGGGAAGGGACAGAGACCCAGTACTTC
NA | NA | TRBJ2-5 | TRBV7-8 | CASSKGQPETQYF | TGTGCCAGCAGCAAAGGACAGCCGGAGACCCAGTACTTC
NA | TRBD1 | TRBJ1-2 | TRBV28 | CASSSDGTGRRDGYTF | TGTGCCAGCAGTTCAGACGGGACAGGGAGGAGAGATGGCTACACCTTC
NA | TRBD1 | TRBJ2-7 | TRBV6-2/TRBV6-3 | CASSDRKGQLYEQYF | TGTGCCAGCAGTGACCGCAAGGGACAGCTCTACGAGCAGTACTTC
NA | NA | TRBJ2-7 | TRBV28 | CASSFRRWDYEQYF | TGTGCCAGCAGTTTCCGTCGGTGGGACTACGAGCAGTACTTC
NA | TRBD2 | TRBJ2-7 | TRBV24-1 | CATMASGGYEQYF | TGTGCCACCATGGCTAGCGGGGGCTACGAGCAGTACTTC
NA | NA | TRBJ2-3 | TRBV9 | CASSVVGFSTDTQYF | TGTGCCAGCAGCGTAGTGGGGTTTAGCACAGATACGCAGTATTTT
once | TRBD2 | TRBJ2-1 | TRBV7-2 | CASSPSRLAEEQFF | TGTGCCAGCAGCCCTTCGCGACTAGCGGAAGAGCAGTTCTTC
once | NA | TRBJ2-3 | TRBV3-1 | CASSQEIGPAGQDTQYF | TGTGCCAGCAGCCAAGAGATTGGTCCGGCAGGCCAAGATACGCAGTATTTT
NA | NA | TRBJ2-7 | TRBV20-1 | CSASSLQGSYEQYF | TGCAGTGCTAGTAGCCTACAGGGCTCCTACGAGCAGTACTTC